This entry concerns a single T cell receptor beta chain. As handled by the study authors: Counts of nucleated cells, estimated from reference gene primer amplification, were obtained. TCRdb's copy holds only in-frame clones and misses some; the assay was immunoSEQ multiplex PCR. D and trimming come from the DNA, and the V and J calls and clone size come from that table. The table shows around 300,000 clones, with roughly 87% occurring only once. Trimming cost V 7 bases and J 4 bases; bases outside gene matches: 9. Germline V gives CDR1 MRHNA, CDR2 SNTAGT. The CDR3 consists of 14 residues. This entry comes from a study of blood T cell repertoires in COVID-19. At the level of the study: Collection of acute and convalescent COVID-19 samples took place in the United States, Italy and Spain. Sample material is recorded as cDNA or gDNA derived from T cells, B-cell-depleted T cells, or PBMCs.

The source is a man over 45 with active or convalescent COVID-19. Sequencing was done on a sample of peripheral blood. This chain uses TRBV6-4 with TRBJ1-1; 7 bases match TRBD1. Here the CDR3 DNA reads TGTGCCAGCACCCGACCGGCAGGGGGCACTGAAGCTTTCTTT. Translation: CASTRPAGGTEAFF.